This TCR beta chain was sequenced for a study of cytomegalovirus exposure and HLA in healthy donors. Overall study results and limits: Using a false discovery rate of 0.05, a later analysis showed that 16,951 TCR beta sequences were associated with HLA alleles. DRB1 had the most TCR associations and HLA-C the fewest, a later analysis found, with rates varying by HLA locus.

This clone turned up a few times. No antigen is known for it. The germline CDR1 and CDR2 sequences are SGHTA and FQGNSA. V lost 1 base and J lost 8, with 8 bases in between. The CDR3 contains 13 residues. The PCR used 60 Vbeta and 13 Jbeta primers. Only in-frame clones appear in the TCRdb table, and some are missing; sequencing was by immunoSEQ multiplex PCR. The sample carries under 95,000 clones, around 8% recorded once. This chain connects TRBV7-2 to TRBJ2-2; D remains unclear. This sequence originates from a man between 45 and 60 years old in good health and CMV-seronegative. The specimen was PBMCs. The CDR3 is CASSLVWAGELFF. The CDR3 coding sequence is TGTGCCAGCAGCTTAGTATGGGCGGGGGAGCTGTTTTTT. Looking up the rest from reference TRBV7-2 and TRBJ2-2 gives the full variable domain: GAGVSQSPSNKVTEKGKDVELRCDPISGHTALYWYRQSLGQGLEFLIYFQGNSAPDKSGLPSDRFSAERTGGSVSTLTIQRTQQEDSAVYLCASSLVWAGELFFGEGSRLTVL.